Following are 7 T cell receptor beta chains from one sample sequenced in a study of cytomegalovirus exposure and HLA in healthy donors. Vbeta (60) and Jbeta (13) primers were used in the PCR. Here immunoSEQ multiplex PCR was the method, and the copy in TCRdb shows in-frame clones only, minus some. The table shows a few hundred thousand clones, with nearly 95% occurring only once. The sequencing sample was made of PBMCs. These receptors all come from a girl aged 2-15 years in good health and CMV-seronegative.

V is TRBV4-1 and J is TRBJ2-7, with 10 bases identical to TRBD2. CDR3 size: 17 residues. J was trimmed by 4 bases and V by 5 bases; bases with no gene match: 14. From germline, CDR1 is MGHRA and CDR2 YSYEKL. CDR3 nucleotides: TGCGCCAGCAGCGAGTCTAGCGGGAGCGGCCAACCGTACGAGCAGTACTTC. Its translation is CASSESSGSGQPYEQYF.

The rearrangement uses TRBV6-5 and TRBJ1-3; 8 bases fit TRBD1. CDR1 is MNHEY and CDR2 is SVGAGI in the germline V gene. Germline trimming cut 6 bases from V and 4 bases from J; bases unmatched to any gene: 2. The CDR3 loop spans 13 amino acids. The CDR3 loop reads CASRTGAGNTIYF. The CDR3 nucleotides are TGTGCCAGCAGGACAGGGGCGGGAAACACCATATATTTT.

This chain uses TRBV9 with TRBJ2-7, with TRBD1 matching over 10 bases. Germline V CDR1 and CDR2: SGDLS, YYNGEE. The CDR3 spans 14 residues. The V and J ends lost 4 bases and 4 bases, in that order; junction bases with no gene match: 5. The CDR3 reads CASSIGTGDYEQYF. CDR3 sequence (DNA): TGTGCCAGCAGCATAGGGACAGGGGATTACGAGCAGTACTTC.

J is TRBJ2-3 and V is TRBV5-1, with 9 positions matching TRBD2. CDR3 length: 21 amino acids. The germline CDR1 and CDR2 sequences are SGHRS and YFSETQ. Unmatched junction bases numbered 22, after V lost 4 bases and J lost 1 base. Here the CDR3 DNA reads TGCGCCAGCAGCGGCGGCCGAGCCTTAGCGGGGGTCCCACCCGGCACAGATACGCAGTATTTT. Protein: CASSGGRALAGVPPGTDTQYF.

The J gene is TRBJ1-2, the V gene TRBV6-5; tentative D call: TRBD1 (6 bases). Trimming cost V 2 bases and J 7 bases, with 11 bases left between them. The CDR3 covers 13 residues. CDR1 and CDR2 from the germline V gene are MNHEY and SVGAGI. CDR3 region: CASSYAQGLGYTF. CDR3 coding DNA: TGTGCCAGCAGTTACGCTCAGGGGCTTGGCTACACCTTC.

Regarding this clone: The junction departs from germline at one end; a sequencing error may be responsible. The chain joins TRBV30 to TRBJ1-6, with TRBD1 identical over 7 bases. This CDR3 spans 14 amino acids. Germline CDR1 GTSNPN, CDR2 SVGIG (reference sequence). The CDR3 nucleotides are TGTGCCTGGAGTGTAACAGGGGATAATTCACCCCCCCACTTT. This encodes CAWSVTGDNSPPHF.

The J gene is TRBJ2-7, the V gene TRBV29-1; 7 positions agree with TRBD2. The CDR3 is 14 residues long. CDR1 and CDR2 (germline): SQVTM, ANQGSEA. V lost 3 bases and J lost 1; bases outside the gene matches: 6. The CDR3 region is CSVEVLAASYEQYF. The DNA of the CDR3 is TGCAGCGTTGAGGTTCTAGCGGCTTCCTACGAGCAGTACTTC.